The 22 T cell receptor beta chains below were found in one sample sequenced in a study of blood T cell repertoires in COVID-19. Clones were read by immunoSEQ multiplex PCR, and TCRdb kept only the in-frame ones, dropping some. The sample consists of some 200,000 clones, around 80% of them appearing once. The sample consisted of peripheral blood. The receptors derive from a woman aged 70-85 years with acute or convalescent COVID-19.

The CDR3 is CASSDLRASTDTQYF. CDR3 nucleotides: TGTGCCAGCAGCGACCTCAGGGCGAGCACAGATACGCAGTATTTT. V and J are TRBV9 and TRBJ2-3; tentatively, D is TRBD1 (5 bases). The CDR3 is made up of 15 amino acids. CDR1 is SGDLS, CDR2 YYNGEE, per germline. V lost 3 bases, J lost 0 bases, and 11 bases lay in between.

The chain couples TRBV5-1 to TRBJ2-1, with D unclear. Germline CDR1 SGHRS, CDR2 YFSETQ. The CDR3 has 13 amino acids. Trimming took off 1 base at V and 7 bases at J, with 9 bases between the two ends. The CDR3 sequence: CASSLSLVNEQFF. CDR3 DNA sequence: TGCGCCAGCAGCTTGAGCCTAGTAAATGAGCAGTTCTTC.

The chain combines TRBV18 with TRBJ1-6; D ambiguous. Trimming took off 3 bases at V and 7 bases at J, with 16 bases between the two ends. The germline V gene has CDR1 KGHSH and CDR2 LQKENI. The CDR3 sequence is 16 residues long. CDR3 sequence (DNA): TGTGCCAGCTCACCGGCGGGCAAGACAAGGAATTCACCCCTCCACTTT. It translates to CASSPAGKTRNSPLHF.

This rearrangement joins TRBV23-1 to TRBJ1-6; D may be TRBD1 (5 bases). TRBV23-1 is given ORF status, its function remaining uncertain. Between the trimmed V and J ends, which lost 0 bases and 2 bases, there was a span of 20 bases. CDR3 length: 20 residues. The CDR3 sequence: CASSQSIKDTQSTYNSPLHF. The CDR3 DNA follows: TGCGCCAGCAGTCAATCGATAAAGGACACTCAATCCACCTATAATTCACCCCTCCACTTT.

The V and J genes are TRBV28 and TRBJ1-2; 8 positions agree with TRBD1. The germline V gene encodes CDR1 MDHEN and CDR2 SYDVKM. Trimming took 6 bases from V and 2 from J; bases not matched to a gene: 14. This CDR3 spans 17 amino acids. CDR3 region: CASRPPGSGGANYGYTF. In DNA, the CDR3 is TGTGCCAGCAGACCCCCGGGTTCAGGGGGCGCGAACTATGGCTACACCTTC.

A remark on this clone: This sample includes further DNA sequences coding for the same CDR3. The chain links TRBV3-1 (or the pseudogene TRBV3-2) to TRBJ2-7, with 7 nucleotides matching TRBD2. The CDR3 runs to 16 residues. Unmatched junction bases numbered 9, after V lost 1 base and J lost 3 bases. In germline, CDR1 is LGHDT, CDR2 YNNKEL (reference sequence). The CDR3: CASSQVGGIAHYEQYF. DNA of the CDR3: TGTGCCAGCAGCCAAGTCGGGGGGATCGCCCACTACGAGCAGTACTTC.

The chain joins TRBV11-1 to TRBJ2-7; D might be TRBD1 (5 bases). Trimming left V 5 bases short and J 5 bases short, with 16 bases between. The CDR3 is made up of 14 amino acids. CDR1 and CDR2 from the germline V gene are SGHAT and FQDESV (reference sequence). Here the CDR3 DNA reads TGTGCCAGCAGCCAGGGATTAGGCCGTAACGAGCAGTACTTC. Amino acids: CASSQGLGRNEQYF.

V is TRBV18 and J is TRBJ2-7; 9 bases match TRBD1. Germline CDR1 and CDR2: KGHSH and LQKENI. After removal of 8 bases from V and 3 bases from J, the junction contained 11 bases not matched to a gene. The CDR3 runs to 15 residues. The CDR3 DNA follows: TGTGCCAGCACCCAACGGGACAGGGCACTCTACGAGCAGTACTTC. Translation: CASTQRDRALYEQYF.

The rearrangement links TRBV5-1 to TRBJ2-3; D may be TRBD2 (6 bases). Germline V gene sequence: CDR1 SGHRS, CDR2 YFSETQ. The CDR3 is 15 amino acids. V lost 4 bases and J lost 5, with 17 bases in between. For the CDR3, the DNA is TGCGCCAGCAGCGCTACCGGGACTTTGGAAGATACGCAGTATTTT. Its protein is CASSATGTLEDTQYF.

The chain uses TRBV3-1 (or the pseudogene TRBV3-2) and TRBJ1-1, with D maybe TRBD1 (6 bases). The CDR3 contains 12 residues. Trimming removed 2 bases at V and 10 bases at J, with 11 bases between. The germline CDR1 and CDR2 sequences are LGHDT and YNNKEL (reference sequence). CDR3 protein: CASSQKGGGAFF. Written as DNA, the CDR3 is TGTGCCAGCAGCCAAAAGGGGGGGGGAGCTTTCTTT.

The rearrangement links TRBV10-2 to TRBJ1-6; D perhaps matches TRBD1 (5 bases). V lost 6 bases and J lost 10, with 13 bases in between. In germline, CDR1 is WSHSY, CDR2 SAAADI. This CDR3 contains 13 residues. CDR3 DNA: TGCGCCAGCAGCTGGGGGGAGGGCTCACCCCTCCACTTT. Protein product: CASSWGEGSPLHF.

This clone was found once. The chain combines TRBV18 with TRBJ2-1; 8 bases are a match to TRBD2. CDR3 length: 16 residues. Losses at the gene ends were 4 bases for V and 7 bases for J; bases not matched to a gene: 12. Germline-derived CDR1 and CDR2 are KGHSH and LQKENI. CDR3 DNA: TGTGCCAGCTCACGGCCCCGGGGGGGGACGGGGAATGAGCAGTTCTTC. This codes for CASSRPRGGTGNEQFF. Variable domain in full (rest from reference TRBV18 and TRBJ2-1): NAGVMQNPRHLVRRRGQEARLRCSPMKGHSHVYWYRQLPEEGLKFMVYLQKENIIDESGMPKERFSAEFPKEGPSILRIQQVVRGDSAAYFCASSRPRGGTGNEQFFGPGTRLTVL.

The chain carries TRBV19 and TRBJ1-1; D is possibly TRBD1 (6 bases). In germline, CDR1 is LNHDA, CDR2 SQIVND (reference sequence). Between the trimmed V and J ends, which lost 5 bases and 5 bases, there was a span of 18 bases. The length of the CDR3 is 15 residues. The CDR3, as DNA: TGTGCCAGTAGTCGGCAGGGGACGGTGGCGACTGAAGCTTTCTTT. Protein sequence: CASSRQGTVATEAFF.

This clone was seen just once. This chain joins TRBV7-8 and TRBJ1-2; D gene unclear. Trimming took 5 bases from V and 1 from J, leaving 5 bases between them. This CDR3 is 12 amino acids long. The germline V gene encodes CDR1 SGHVS and CDR2 FQNEAQ. In DNA, the CDR3 is TGTGCCAGCAGCCCCAGTAACTATGGCTACACCTTC. Encoded protein: CASSPSNYGYTF.

The rearrangement uses TRBV5-1 and TRBJ1-4; D is possibly TRBD1 (5 bases). V lost 4 bases, J lost 5 bases, and 9 bases lay in between. The germline V gene has CDR1 SGHRS and CDR2 YFSETQ. CDR3 length: 13 amino acids. The CDR3 loop is CASSPGGNEKLFF. CDR3 coding DNA: TGCGCCAGCAGCCCGGGGGGAAATGAAAAACTGTTTTTT.

V and J are TRBV4-3 and TRBJ2-5; 7 bases line up with TRBD1. V dropped 4 bases and J dropped 5; count of bases not matched to a gene: 10. CDR1 LGHNA and CDR2 YSLEER come from the germline V gene. The CDR3 runs to 15 residues. CDR3 sequence: CASSRTTDRAETQYF. CDR3 bases: TGCGCCAGCAGCCGAACCACAGACAGGGCTGAGACCCAGTACTTC.

The chain links TRBV30 to TRBJ1-1, with 8 bases lining up with TRBD1. CDR1 is GTSNPN, CDR2 SVGIG, per germline (reference sequence). The V segment lost 1 base and the J segment 5 bases; nucleotides outside the gene matches: 9. There are 15 residues in the CDR3. CDR3 loop: CAWSAQATGGTEAFF. The CDR3 nucleotides are TGTGCCTGGAGTGCCCAGGCCACAGGGGGTACTGAAGCTTTCTTT. Filled out from reference TRBV30 and TRBJ1-1, the complete variable domain reads SQTIHQWPATLVQPVGSPLSLECTVEGTSNPNLYWYRQAAGRGLQLLFYSVGIGQISSEVPQNLSASRPQDRQFILSSKKLLLSDSGFYLCAWSAQATGGTEAFFGQGTRLTVV.

This chain joins TRBV6-1 and TRBJ1-1; D not resolved. Trimming shortened V by 4 bases and J by 1 base, and 16 bases separated the two germline ends. Looked up from germline, CDR1 is MNHNS and CDR2 is SASEGT. The CDR3 length is 16 residues. CDR3 sequence reads: CASSAPRSEANTEAFF. The CDR3 region has the DNA TGTGCCAGCAGTGCTCCCCGAAGTGAGGCGAACACTGAAGCTTTCTTT.

In its sample, this clone was seen a few times. The chain recombines TRBV3-1 (or the pseudogene TRBV3-2) with TRBJ1-6; the D gene is possibly TRBD1 (5 bases). Trimming removed 1 base from V and 4 bases from J, with 8 bases in between. Germline-derived CDR1 and CDR2 are LGHDT and YNNKEL (reference sequence). The CDR3 totals 15 residues. The CDR3 loop reads CASSQAGPYNSPLHF. The CDR3, as DNA: TGTGCCAGCAGCCAAGCAGGGCCTTATAATTCACCCCTCCACTTT.

This clone was observed a few times. The chain joins TRBV5-1 to TRBJ2-7; TRBD2 aligns across 7 bases. The CDR3 has 14 residues. V shed 1 base and J 4 bases; nucleotides not matched to a gene: 5. Germline V gene lookup returns CDR1 SGHRS and CDR2 YFSETQ. The CDR3 reads CASSLYGLDYEQYV. The CDR3 DNA sequence: TGCGCCAGCAGCTTGTACGGACTAGATTACGAGCAGTACGTC.

The rearrangement joins TRBV7-2 to TRBJ2-7; tentative D call: TRBD2 (6 bases). The germline V and J ends were trimmed by 5 bases and 4 bases, with 9 bases remaining between them. The CDR3 runs 12 residues. Germline CDR1 SGHTA, CDR2 FQGNSA. CDR3 DNA: TGTGCCAGCAGCCGGAGGGCATACGAGCAGTACTTC. Translation: CASSRRAYEQYF.

This sequence joins TRBV27 and TRBJ2-7; no clear D gene. The CDR3 contains 14 residues. Germline loops: CDR1 MNHEY, CDR2 SMNVEV (reference sequence). Trimming took off 4 bases at V and 1 base at J, with 11 bases between the two ends. CDR3 DNA sequence: TGTGCCAGCAGTTCCCCAGACTCTTCCTACGAGCAGTACTTC. The encoded protein is CASSSPDSSYEQYF.